Below are 30 T cell receptor beta chains sequenced from a single sample in a study of glioma-infiltrating T cells after dendritic cell vaccination. TCRdb's copy holds only in-frame clones and misses some; the assay was immunoSEQ multiplex PCR. The data contain roughly 80,000 clones, about 90% of them singletons. The source material was blood, sampled before dendritic cell vaccination. These receptors were obtained from a human donor with glioblastoma.

This chain joins TRBV11-3 and TRBJ2-7; 11 bases fit TRBD1. After removal of 5 bases from V and 3 bases from J, the junction contained 6 bases not matched to a gene. The CDR3 is 15 residues long. Germline CDR1 reads SGHNT; CDR2 reads YENEEA. The CDR3 is CASSPRTGGFYEQYF. The CDR3 DNA reads TGTGCCAGCAGCCCTCGGACAGGGGGCTTCTACGAGCAGTACTTC.

V gene TRBV19 combines with J gene TRBJ1-5; D gene ambiguous. CDR1 and CDR2 from the germline V gene are LNHDA and SQIVND (reference sequence). V was clipped by 10 bases and J by 3 bases, with 19 bases between them. CDR3 length: 15 residues. The CDR3 sequence: CATTGGEGDNQPQHF. CDR3 bases: TGTGCCACCACTGGCGGGGAGGGAGACAATCAGCCCCAGCATTTT.

The chain recombines TRBV11-2 with TRBJ2-7; possible D gene TRBD2, 5 bases. This CDR3 has 14 residues. Germline V gene data show CDR1 as SGHAT and CDR2 as FQNNGV. V gave up 2 bases and J gave up 7 bases, with 15 bases separating them. The CDR3 DNA reads TGTGCCAGCAGCTTAAGGGCGACGGGATATGAGCAGTACTTC. Encoded protein: CASSLRATGYEQYF.

This clone was recorded only once. The J gene is TRBJ2-2, the V gene TRBV11-2; 10 bases agree with TRBD2. The CDR3 extends over 19 amino acids. Germline trimming cut 3 bases from V and 4 bases from J; bases unmatched to any gene: 14. Germline assignment: CDR1 SGHAT and CDR2 FQNNGV. The CDR3 loop is CASSFAGTSDAGGTGELFF. CDR3 nucleotides: TGTGCCAGCAGCTTCGCCGGGACTAGCGATGCAGGGGGCACCGGGGAGCTGTTTTTT.

This sequence joins TRBV5-1 and TRBJ2-7; tentatively, D is TRBD2 (5 bases). The CDR3 is 14 amino acids. Trimming stripped 3 bases from V and 2 bases from J, with 12 bases between. Per the germline V gene, CDR1 is SGHRS and CDR2 is YFSETQ. The CDR3 region is CASSSGELAYEQYF. The CDR3 DNA reads as TGCGCCAGCAGCTCCGGGGAACTGGCCTACGAGCAGTACTTC.

This rearrangement joins TRBV5-1 to TRBJ2-3; 10 nucleotides agree with TRBD1. The CDR3 extends over 17 amino acids. The germline V gene encodes CDR1 SGHRS and CDR2 YFSETQ. V gave up 4 bases and J gave up 2 bases; unmatched junction bases: 10. CDR3 coding DNA: TGCGCCAGCAGCACCCGATCCGGGACAGGGGCCACAGATACGCAGTATTTT. Translating it yields CASSTRSGTGATDTQYF.

The V call is TRBV7-9, the J call TRBJ2-2; TRBD2 matches at 12 bases. V lost 5 bases and J lost 1; bases outside the gene matches: 2. The CDR3 length is 16 residues. The germline gives CDR1 SEHNR, CDR2 FQNEAQ (reference sequence). CDR3 DNA: TGTGCCAGCAGCCCTAGCGGGGGGGAGAACACCGGGGAGCTGTTTTTT. Its translation is CASSPSGGENTGELFF.

The chain joins TRBV9 to TRBJ2-2; a weak D match, TRBD2 (6 bases). CDR3 size: 16 residues. V lost 0 bases and J 1 base, leaving 10 bases between the germline ends. From germline, CDR1 is SGDLS and CDR2 YYNGEE. CDR3 in amino acids: CASSVAPRGNTGELFF. CDR3 DNA: TGTGCCAGCAGCGTAGCTCCGCGGGGGAACACCGGGGAGCTGTTTTTT.

This clone was counted once. This sequence joins TRBV6-1 and TRBJ2-7, with 7 bases identical to TRBD2. Germline V gene sequence: CDR1 MNHNS, CDR2 SASEGT. CDR3 length: 16 amino acids. V gave up 4 bases and J gave up 3 bases; unmatched junction bases: 12. Here the CDR3 DNA reads TGTGCCAGCAGTGTCCGAGCGGGGCCGACCAACTACGAGCAGTACTTC. Translation: CASSVRAGPTNYEQYF.

The gene calls are TRBV2 and TRBJ2-7, with D hard to call. V lost 3 bases and J 6 bases, leaving 9 bases between the germline ends. The CDR3 is 12 residues long. The germline CDR1 and CDR2 sequences are SNHLY and FYNNEI. In DNA form, the CDR3 reads TGTGCCAGCAGTGAGGCAGACACCGAGCAGTACTTC. Protein sequence: CASSEADTEQYF.

This chain uses TRBV19 with TRBJ2-7; 7 bases match TRBD2. The V gene's germline CDR1 is LNHDA and CDR2 SQIVND (reference sequence). This CDR3 region has 15 residues. V dropped 5 bases and J dropped 3; count of bases not matched to a gene: 10. The CDR3 region is CASSPRLAKGYEQYF. In DNA, the CDR3 is TGTGCCAGTAGTCCCCGACTAGCTAAAGGCTACGAGCAGTACTTC. The entire variable domain, with the rest obtained from reference TRBV19 and TRBJ2-7, is as follows: DGGITQSPKYLFRKEGQNVTLSCEQNLNHDAMYWYRQDPGQGLRLIYYSQIVNDFQKGDIAEGYSVSREKKESFPLTVTSAQKNPTAFYLCASSPRLAKGYEQYFGPGTRLTVT.

The rearrangement links TRBV19 to TRBJ2-2; TRBD2 agrees at 7 bases. V was clipped by 6 bases and J by 7 bases; unmatched bases: 8. The CDR3 loop spans 14 amino acids. Germline-derived CDR1 and CDR2 are LNHDA and SQIVND (reference sequence). The CDR3 coding sequence is TGTGCCAGTAGCCCGGGACTACGTAGCGGGGAGCTGTTTTTT. This gives the protein CASSPGLRSGELFF. The whole variable domain, filled in from reference TRBV19 and TRBJ2-2, reads DGGITQSPKYLFRKEGQNVTLSCEQNLNHDAMYWYRQDPGQGLRLIYYSQIVNDFQKGDIAEGYSVSREKKESFPLTVTSAQKNPTAFYLCASSPGLRSGELFFGEGSRLTVL.

The sample holds one count of this clone. The chain recombines TRBV4-1 with TRBJ1-5; 7 nucleotides match TRBD1. The germline V gene encodes CDR1 MGHRA and CDR2 YSYEKL. The CDR3 has 13 amino acids. V was clipped by 5 bases and J by 2 bases; unmatched bases: 0. The CDR3 loop is CASSDRGNQPQHF. In DNA form, the CDR3 reads TGCGCCAGCAGCGACAGGGGCAATCAGCCCCAGCATTTT.

V and J are TRBV5-1 and TRBJ2-3; 12 bases map to TRBD2. After removal of 4 bases from V and 5 bases from J, the junction contained 2 bases not matched to a gene. Germline V lookup: CDR1 SGHRS, CDR2 YFSETQ. The length of the CDR3 is 14 residues. CDR3 DNA: TGCGCCAGCAGCACTAGCGGGAGGATAGATACGCAGTATTTT. Its protein product is CASSTSGRIDTQYF.

The rearrangement joins TRBV4-1 to TRBJ2-1, with D possibly TRBD1 on 6 matching bases. Germline-derived CDR1 and CDR2 are MGHRA and YSYEKL. V gave up 1 base and J gave up 3 bases, with 28 bases separating them. This CDR3 is 21 amino acids long. The CDR3 nucleotides are TGCGCCAGCAGCCAAGTAGGGCCAGGGGCCGCTTACACACGTCTCTACAATGAGCAGTTCTTC. Translating it yields CASSQVGPGAAYTRLYNEQFF.

This clone was detected once. The gene calls are TRBV30 and TRBJ1-6; a weak D match, TRBD1 (6 bases). The V gene lost 4 bases and the J gene lost 9 bases, with 13 bases spanning the gap. The germline V gene has CDR1 GTSNPN and CDR2 SVGIG (reference sequence). This CDR3 contains 13 residues. The CDR3, as DNA: TGTGCCTGGACGGGTCGGACAGCTTCACCCCTCCACTTT. This gives the protein CAWTGRTASPLHF.

This rearrangement joins TRBV5-1 to TRBJ2-3, with D perhaps matching TRBD1 (6 bases). Trimming removed 2 bases at V and 0 bases at J, with 10 bases between. The CDR3 is 15 residues long. Looked up from germline, CDR1 is SGHRS and CDR2 is YFSETQ. Here the CDR3 DNA reads TGCGCCAGCAGCTTAGGACAGATAAGCACAGATACGCAGTATTTT. Translating it yields CASSLGQISTDTQYF.

V is TRBV29-1 and J is TRBJ2-3, with D perhaps TRBD1 (6 bases). The CDR3 totals 12 residues. Trimming removed 3 bases from V and 6 bases from J, with 10 bases in between. Germline values: CDR1 SQVTM, CDR2 ANQGSEA. As DNA, the CDR3 is TGCAGCGTTGACCTAACAGGGGATACGCAGTATTTT. Its translation: CSVDLTGDTQYF.

This CDR3 reads CASSQASVGSYNEQFF. CDR3 bases: TGCGCCAGCAGCCAGGCTAGCGTTGGATCCTACAATGAGCAGTTCTTC. This chain joins TRBV5-1 and TRBJ2-1; the D gene is possibly TRBD2 (6 bases). Trimming took 4 bases from V and 1 from J, leaving 15 bases between them. The CDR3 spans 16 residues. Germline CDR1 SGHRS, CDR2 YFSETQ.

The V call is TRBV28, the J call TRBJ2-3, with TRBD1 matching over 8 bases. Losses at the gene ends were 6 bases for V and 0 bases for J; bases not matched to a gene: 11. CDR1 and CDR2 (germline): MDHEN, SYDVKM. CDR3 length equals 17 residues. In nucleotides, the CDR3 is TGTGCCAGCAGCACTTCCGCTCGGGACAGGAGCACAGATACGCAGTATTTT. Translating it yields CASSTSARDRSTDTQYF.

This clone has a single count. This rearrangement joins TRBV7-9 to TRBJ2-2; 7 bases line up with TRBD2. This CDR3 contains 17 residues. Germline CDR1 is SEHNR and CDR2 is FQNEAQ (reference sequence). After removal of 2 bases from V and 2 bases from J, the junction contained 8 bases not matched to a gene. CDR3 in DNA: TGTGCCAGCAGCTTAAATCGGGACTACGTAAACACCGGGGAGCTGTTTTTT. Translating gives CASSLNRDYVNTGELFF. The complete variable domain, with remaining parts taken from reference TRBV7-9 and TRBJ2-2, reads DTGVSQNPRHKITKRGQNVTFRCDPISEHNRLYWYRQTLGQGPEFLTYFQNEAQLEKSRLLSDRFSAERPKGSFSTLEIQRTEQGDSAMYLCASSLNRDYVNTGELFFGEGSRLTVL.

CDR3 residues: CASSARLAGGFDTQYF. The CDR3 DNA sequence: TGTGCCAGCAGCGCGAGACTAGCGGGAGGATTCGATACGCAGTATTTT. The chain employs TRBV5-5 and TRBJ2-3; 13 nucleotides agree with TRBD2. This CDR3 is 16 amino acids long. With V trimmed by 4 bases and J by 6 bases, 8 bases remained unmatched. Germline V gene data show CDR1 as SGHKS and CDR2 as YYEKEE (reference sequence).

CDR3 region: CASSQGFRETQYF. The CDR3 DNA is TGTGCCAGTAGCCAGGGATTCCGAGAGACCCAGTACTTC. The rearrangement uses TRBV5-8 and TRBJ2-5; D is perhaps TRBD1 (5 bases). The CDR3 is made up of 13 amino acids. Germline V gives CDR1 SGHTS, CDR2 YDEGEE. The germline V and J ends were trimmed by 8 bases and 4 bases, with 15 bases remaining between them.

V gene TRBV11-2 combines with J gene TRBJ2-1; 9 nucleotides agree with TRBD2. The V and J ends lost 0 bases and 10 bases, in that order; junction bases with no gene match: 7. Germline lookup yields CDR1 SGHAT and CDR2 FQNNGV. CDR3 size: 15 residues. CDR3 nucleotides: TGTGCCAGCAGCTTAGAGGGTAGCGGGAGTTGGGAGCAGTTCTTC. Protein sequence: CASSLEGSGSWEQFF.

This clone is a singleton in its sample. The chain is built from TRBV5-4 and TRBJ1-2; D is undetermined. CDR1 SGHNT and CDR2 YYREEE come from the germline V gene (reference sequence). V was pared by 3 bases and J by 7 bases, with 10 bases between. CDR3 length: 12 residues. As DNA, the CDR3 is TGTGCCAGCAGCTCTCGGGAATCTGGCTACACCTTC. Residues: CASSSRESGYTF.

V usage is TRBV7-2 and J usage is TRBJ2-7, with 7 bases aligning to TRBD1. The CDR3 runs 15 residues. The V and J ends lost 3 bases and 7 bases, in that order; junction bases with no gene match: 12. Germline V lookup: CDR1 SGHTA, CDR2 FQGNSA. The CDR3 region is CASSLGGGQPLEQYF. For the CDR3, the DNA is TGTGCCAGCAGCTTGGGTGGGGGACAGCCCTTGGAGCAGTACTTC.

V gene TRBV19 combines with J gene TRBJ2-7; 7 bases are shared with TRBD1. J was trimmed by 2 bases and V by 3 bases; bases with no gene match: 10. In germline, CDR1 is LNHDA, CDR2 SQIVND (reference sequence). There are 16 residues in the CDR3. The CDR3 DNA follows: TGTGCCAGTAGTATGGGCCGACAGGGTGACGCCTACGAGCAGTACTTC. This gives the protein CASSMGRQGDAYEQYF. The whole variable domain, remainder taken from reference TRBV19 and TRBJ2-7, is DGGITQSPKYLFRKEGQNVTLSCEQNLNHDAMYWYRQDPGQGLRLIYYSQIVNDFQKGDIAEGYSVSREKKESFPLTVTSAQKNPTAFYLCASSMGRQGDAYEQYFGPGTRLTVT.

This clone was recorded only once. DNA of the CDR3: TGTGCCAGCAGCTTAGGGCTTCACAATGAGCAGTTCTTC. Its protein product is CASSLGLHNEQFF. The rearrangement links TRBV7-9 to TRBJ2-1; no clear D. The germline CDR1 and CDR2 sequences are SEHNR and FQNEAQ (reference sequence). The CDR3 spans 13 residues. The V end was cut by 1 base, the J end by 5 bases, with 6 bases between. The full variable domain, with the rest looked up from reference TRBV7-9 and TRBJ2-1, is DTGVSQNPRHKITKRGQNVTFRCDPISEHNRLYWYRQTLGQGPEFLTYFQNEAQLEKSRLLSDRFSAERPKGSFSTLEIQRTEQGDSAMYLCASSLGLHNEQFFGPGTRLTVL.

The chain couples TRBV18 to TRBJ2-2, with 10 bases identical to TRBD2. The CDR3 is 17 residues long. Germline V CDR1 and CDR2: KGHSH, LQKENI. The V and J ends lost 0 bases and 4 bases, in that order; junction bases with no gene match: 5. The CDR3 sequence: CASSPPFLAGATGELFF. CDR3 DNA sequence: TGTGCCAGCTCACCACCGTTTCTAGCGGGAGCCACCGGGGAGCTGTTTTTT.

V usage is TRBV5-5 and J usage is TRBJ2-1, with TRBD2 matching over 11 bases. J lost 8 bases, V lost 3 bases, and 7 bases had no gene match. Germline CDR1 reads SGHKS; CDR2 reads YYEKEE (reference sequence). The CDR3 contains 15 residues. The DNA for the CDR3 is TGTGCCAGCAGCTATTTAGCGGGAGGGCCCTATGAGCAGTTCTTC. This gives the protein CASSYLAGGPYEQFF.